This record looks at one T cell receptor (beta chain) sequence and its context. The antigen remains unidentified. This sample stems from a study of early T cells in non-severe SARS-CoV-2 infection. Overall study: Chains were not paired, and sequencing was done on bulk RNA from unsorted whole blood. Study results and caveats: VDJdb matching skewed toward anti-spike CD8 responses, missing private and CD4 specificities.

Individual cDNA molecules received unique molecular identifiers. MiXCR, applied by TCRdb to the 5' RACE reads, yields one record per CDR3 protein. Of 75,000 to 90,000 distinct CDR3 sequences in the sample, over 9.5% were seen once. Germline values: CDR1 SGHVS, CDR2 FQNEAQ. The CDR3 contains 19 residues. The V end was cut by 6 bases, the J end by 4 bases, with 31 bases between. The receptor was derived from an adult who was a healthcare worker with PCR-confirmed SARS-CoV-2 infection or an uninfected control (not recorded which). The rearrangement links TRBV7-8 to TRBJ2-7; weak D call: TRBD2 (5 bases). The sample consisted of whole blood, taken at baseline. The CDR3 is CASSFPGGVAGLRSYEQYF. As DNA, the CDR3 is TGTGCCAGCAGTTTTCCCGGTGGGGTTGCGGGCCTACGGAGTTACGAGCAGTACTTC.